The present T cell receptor beta chain was sequenced within a study of cytomegalovirus exposure and HLA in healthy donors. Regarding the study as a whole: Later analysis identified a missense DCLRE1C variant that was linked to TCR beta V- and J-gene trimming. In an earlier analysis, most TCR beta V segments were productive about 87% or about 30% of the time.

For this clone: No antigen is known for it.

Between the trimmed V and J ends, which lost 0 bases and 9 bases, there was a span of 9 bases. The V gene's germline CDR1 is SGHDN and CDR2 FVKESK. The CDR3 is made up of 13 amino acids. Both 60 Vbeta primers and 13 Jbeta primers went into the PCR. Assay used: immunoSEQ multiplex PCR; TCRdb lists only in-frame clones, some missing. The table shows some 170,000 clones, with more than 65% occurring only once. The source material was PBMCs. The chain couples TRBV14 to TRBJ2-1; D is uncertain. This sequence originates from a man between 18 and 35 years old in good health and CMV-seropositive. Written as DNA, the CDR3 is TGTGCCAGCAGCCAAGAAGAACTTAGTGAGCAGTTCTTC. It is translated as CASSQEELSEQFF.